The 11 T cell receptor beta chains below were found in one sample sequenced in a study of T cells in women clearing cervical HPV infection. Profiling relied on immunoSEQ multiplex PCR, and the TCRdb table lists in-frame clones only, not all of them. The sample totals under 25,000 clones. The sequenced sample consisted of blood buffy coat. The receptors here all came from a woman between 18 and 75 years old with a cervical HPV16 infection that either progressed to CIN3+ or cleared (not recorded which).

Comment on this clone: The read ends 3 residues shy of where the CDR3 ends; the end is completed using the germline J gene. The genes are TRBV7-2 and TRBJ2-7; D call uncertain. This CDR3 comprises 11 residues. CDR1 SGHTA and CDR2 FQGNSA come from the germline V gene. Trimming removed 0 bases from V and 6 bases from J, with 3 bases in between. The CDR3 protein is CASSLAGEQYF. The sequenced CDR3 bases are TGTGCCAGCAGCTTAGCAGGCGAG.

A note on this clone: The read ends 3 residues early relative to the CDR3; the germline J gene fills the gap. V and J are TRBV29-1 and TRBJ1-1, with D possibly TRBD1 on 6 matching bases. Deletions cut 6 bases from V and 1 base from J, with 9 bases between. The CDR3 is made up of 12 amino acids. Germline assignment: CDR1 SQVTM and CDR2 ANQGSEA. Here the CDR3 reads CSVAQGNTEAFF. The CDR3 DNA, read in part, is TGCAGCGTCGCACAGGGGAACACTGAA.

CDR3 in amino acids: CASSLVDSYEQYF. The sequenced part of the CDR3 DNA is TGCGCCAGCAGCTTGGTCGACAGCTACGAG. This chain connects TRBV5-1 to TRBJ2-7, with a tentative D call TRBD1 (5 bases). The read stops 3 residues short of the end of the CDR3; the missing end is completed from the germline J gene. Germline-derived CDR1 and CDR2 are SGHRS and YFSETQ. Trimming took off 0 bases at V and 3 bases at J, with 7 bases between the two ends. This CDR3 contains 13 residues.

Of note for this clone: The CDR3 end falls 3 residues outside the read, so it is completed with the germline J gene. This sequence joins TRBV5-1 and TRBJ2-2; tentative D call: TRBD1 (6 bases). The CDR3 spans 16 residues. Germline loops: CDR1 SGHRS, CDR2 YFSETQ. The V gene lost 3 bases and the J gene lost 6 bases, with 18 bases spanning the gap. CDR3 sequence: CASSSLQGRGSGELFF. The part of the CDR3 DNA that was read is TGCGCCAGCAGCTCGTTACAGGGTCGGGGATCCGGGGAG.

Concerning this clone: With the read ending 3 residues before the CDR3 end, the germline J gene is used to fill in that end. The rearrangement links TRBV2 to TRBJ1-5, with 7 bases fitting TRBD1. Trimming removed 4 bases from V and 2 bases from J; junction bases left unmatched: 5. The CDR3 is made up of 15 amino acids. The germline V gene encodes CDR1 SNHLY and CDR2 FYNNEI. CDR3 DNA (partial): TGTGCCAGCAGTGGACAGGGAACGGGCAATCAGCCC. Protein: CASSGQGTGNQP. The whole CDR3 protein is CASSGQGTGNQPQHF.

In the case of this clone: The read ends 3 residues shy of where the CDR3 ends; the end is completed using the germline J gene. V and J are TRBV7-9 and TRBJ2-7, with a possible D match to TRBD1 (5 bases). Trimming left V 5 bases short and J 4 bases short, with 12 bases between. CDR1 is SEHNR, CDR2 FQNEAQ, per germline (reference sequence). This CDR3 is built from 13 residues. The CDR3 reads CASSLTDSYEQYF. The part of the CDR3 DNA that was read is TGTGCCAGCAGCCTGACAGACAGTTACGAG. Supplemented by reference TRBV7-9 and TRBJ2-7, the full variable domain reads DTGVSQNPRHKITKRGQNVTFRCDPISEHNRLYWYRQTLGQGPEFLTYFQNEAQLEKSRLLSDRFSAERPKGSFSTLEIQRTEQGDSAMYLCASSLTDSYEQYFGPGTRLTVT.

Regarding this clone: The missing CDR3 end, 3 residues past where the read stops, is filled in from the germline J gene. V and J are TRBV9 and TRBJ2-3; TRBD1 matches at 7 bases. The V segment lost 2 bases and the J segment 2 bases; nucleotides outside the gene matches: 11. The CDR3 spans 17 residues. Per the germline V gene, CDR1 is SGDLS and CDR2 is YYNGEE. The CDR3: CASSVTSRDRYTDTQYF. Partial CDR3 DNA: TGTGCCAGCAGCGTGACGTCCCGGGACAGATACACAGATACG.

To note about this clone: The read is 3 residues too short to cover the CDR3 end, so that end is filled in from the germline J gene. The V gene is TRBV30, the J gene TRBJ2-7; 7 positions agree with TRBD1. Germline CDR1 and CDR2: GTSNPN and SVGIG (reference sequence). The CDR3 covers 16 residues. The junction had 15 bases not matched to a gene; V was cut back by 3 bases and J by 4 bases. This CDR3 is CAWRIQGFSQLYEQYF. CDR3 bases read: TGTGCCTGGAGAATACAGGGGTTTTCCCAACTTTACGAG.

Of note for this clone: The junction departs from germline at one end; a sequencing error may be responsible. Coverage ceases 3 residues before the CDR3 finishes, and the germline J gene fills in the end. This sequence joins TRBV7-6 and TRBJ2-6; 7 bases map to TRBD1. This CDR3 is built from 15 residues. From germline, CDR1 is SGHVS and CDR2 FNYEAQ. The CDR3 is CASSLGQSGSNVLTF. The CDR3 DNA, read in part, is TGTGCCAGCAGCTTGGGACAGAGTGGGTCCAACGTC.

The CDR3 sequence: CASSFTYTDTQYF. The sequenced CDR3 bases are TGTGCCAGCAGCTTCACATACACAGATACG. The chain is built from TRBV7-3 and TRBJ2-3; no clear D gene. The CDR3 end lies 3 residues beyond the end of the read and is filled in from the germline J gene. Per germline, CDR1 SGHTA and CDR2 FQGTGA. Between the trimmed V and J ends, which lost 3 bases and 2 bases, there was a span of 6 bases. CDR3 length: 13 residues.

With regard to this clone: Sequencing ends 3 residues short of the CDR3 end; the germline J gene provides the rest. The chain combines TRBV16 with TRBJ1-2, with unresolved D. Germline V gene data show CDR1 as KGHSY and CDR2 as FQNENV. Trimming shortened V by 2 bases and J by 1 base, and 8 bases separated the two germline ends. The CDR3 is 14 residues long. Incomplete CDR3 DNA: TGTGCCAGCAGCCAAGAAGGGTTTAACTATGGC. This sequence encodes CASSQEGFNYG. The whole CDR3 region reads CASSQEGFNYGYTF.